These 18 T cell receptor beta chains were sequenced from one sample in a study of molecular identifiers for immune sequencing clone quantification. One entry per CDR3 protein, called by TCRdb with MiXCR from the PCR reads. The sample lists approximately 550,000 distinct CDR3 sequences, about 25% occurring once. Material: naive CD8+ T cells from blood, with Jurkat cell RNA spiked in. The subset: FACS-sorted CD8+CD4-CCR7+CD45RA+ naive T cells. These receptors originate from a human donor in good health. Some libraries in this study had Jurkat cell RNA spiked in.

This clonotype was counted many times. The V gene is TRBV7-9, the J gene TRBJ1-1; 10 bases are a match to TRBD1. The J segment lost 5 bases and the V segment lost 1 base, leaving 4 bases of the junction unmatched. This CDR3 comprises 15 residues. Germline loops: CDR1 SEHNR, CDR2 FQNEAQ (reference sequence). CDR3 DNA sequence: TGTGCCAGCAGCTTAGGCGGGACAGGGGAAACTGAAGCTTTCTTT. It yields the protein CASSLGGTGETEAFF.

With regard to this clonotype: A much more abundant neighbour one base away suggests this may be a read error. This chain uses TRBV25-1 with TRBJ2-4; perhaps TRBD1 as D (6 bases). V was clipped by 4 bases and J by 10 bases, with 26 bases between them. The CDR3 covers 17 residues. CDR1 and CDR2 (germline): MGHDK, SYGVNS. CDR3 residues: CASSVLPRGQDSAIQYF. CDR3 coding DNA: TGTGCCAGCAGTGTTCTACCCAGGGGCCAGGACAGTGCGATTCAGTACTTC.

Comments on this clonotype: A much larger clone differs from this one at a single base, so this may be a read error. V is TRBV20-1 and J is TRBJ2-7, with TRBD2 identical over 10 bases. This CDR3 spans 13 amino acids. Per germline, CDR1 DFQATT and CDR2 SNEGSKA (reference sequence). CDR3 loop: CSALLAGTYVQYF. The CDR3 DNA sequence: TGCAGTGCTCTACTAGCGGGGACCTACGTGCAGTACTTC.

This clonotype was picked up a small number of times. CDR3 DNA: TGTGCCAGTAGTACCCCGGACAGGCACTATCGAGGCTACACCTTC. It encodes CASSTPDRHYRGYTF. The chain employs TRBV19 and TRBJ1-2; TRBD1 matches at 7 bases. The CDR3 runs 15 residues. CDR1 and CDR2 (germline): LNHDA, SQIVND (reference sequence). The junction had 13 bases not matched to a gene; V was cut back by 4 bases and J by 8 bases.

This clonotype was seen only a few times. The chain links TRBV30 to TRBJ2-3, with D possibly matching TRBD2 (5 bases). This CDR3 region has 15 residues. V lost 0 bases to trimming and J lost 2 bases, with 12 bases between them. From germline, CDR1 is GTSNPN and CDR2 SVGIG (reference sequence). CDR3 DNA: TGTGCCTGGAGTGTTCTTAGCGCCGTCACAGATACGCAGTATTTT. This codes for CAWSVLSAVTDTQYF.

This clonotype came up a few times. The chain is built from TRBV6-1 and TRBJ2-7; TRBD2 matches 8 bases. Germline V gene data show CDR1 as MNHNS and CDR2 as SASEGT. The CDR3 spans 15 residues. With 6 bases clipped from V and 4 bases from J, the junction kept 11 bases outside the gene matches. Written as DNA, the CDR3 is TGTGCCAGCAGGGATCTGACTAGCGAAGTTTACGAGCAGTACTTC. This translates into CASRDLTSEVYEQYF.

The rearrangement uses TRBV20-1 and TRBJ2-2, with TRBD2 identical over 7 bases. Trimming cost V 7 bases and J 6 bases; bases outside gene matches: 5. Germline CDR1 is DFQATT and CDR2 is SNEGSKA (reference sequence). The CDR3 has 12 amino acids. This CDR3 is CSGLADAGELFF. CDR3 nucleotide sequence: TGCAGTGGCCTAGCGGACGCCGGGGAGCTGTTTTTT.

This chain joins TRBV5-6 and TRBJ1-4, with TRBD1 matching 9 bases. There are 14 residues in the CDR3. Germline values: CDR1 SGHDT, CDR2 YYEEEE. Trimming cost V 2 bases and J 7 bases; bases outside gene matches: 3. The CDR3 loop reads CASSFGTGFEKLFF. The CDR3 nucleotides read TGTGCCAGCAGCTTCGGGACAGGGTTTGAAAAACTGTTTTTT.

The chain recombines TRBV7-9 with TRBJ2-1; 7 nucleotides line up with TRBD2. Germline V gives CDR1 SEHNR, CDR2 FQNEAQ (reference sequence). The CDR3 spans 15 residues. V shed 5 bases, J shed 6 bases, and the junction held 10 bases outside the gene matches. This chain's CDR3 is CASSPGGPNPNEQFF. DNA of the CDR3: TGTGCCAGCAGCCCGGGGGGACCGAACCCCAATGAGCAGTTCTTC.

This clonotype has only a few counts. The chain links TRBV6-5 to TRBJ2-2, with 9 bases identical to TRBD1. The CDR3 is 13 amino acids. J was trimmed by 7 bases and V by 4 bases; bases with no gene match: 1. Germline-derived CDR1 and CDR2 are MNHEY and SVGAGI. In DNA, the CDR3 is TGTGCCAGCAGTTCGACAGGGGGCGGGGAGCTGTTTTTT. Translating it yields CASSSTGGGELFF.

This clonotype was counted ten times or more. The chain has TRBV20-1 and TRBJ2-5; a possible D gene is TRBD2 (5 bases). Trimming shortened V by 4 bases and J by 2 bases, and 14 bases separated the two germline ends. The CDR3 is 14 residues long. The germline CDR1 and CDR2 sequences are DFQATT and SNEGSKA (reference sequence). The CDR3 reads CSATPPQRQETQYF. CDR3 nucleotide sequence: TGCAGTGCTACCCCCCCACAGCGGCAAGAGACCCAGTACTTC.

On this clonotype: This may be a read error: a much more frequent sequence differs by one nucleotide. The rearrangement links TRBV29-1 to TRBJ2-7; tentative D call: TRBD2 (5 bases). V lost 5 bases and J lost 5, with 13 bases in between. CDR1 and CDR2 from the germline V gene are SQVTM and ANQGSEA. The CDR3 runs 12 residues. The CDR3 here is CSVWGDNHEQYF. As DNA, the CDR3 is TGCAGCGTTTGGGGAGACAACCACGAGCAGTACTTC.

V gene TRBV5-3 combines with J gene TRBJ2-1; TRBD2 aligns across 11 bases. TRBV5-3 carries the ORF label, with uncertain function. The CDR3 extends over 16 amino acids. J lost 3 bases, V lost 8 bases, and 10 bases had no gene match. CDR3 sequence reads: CASCDGLAGHYNEQFF. The DNA of the CDR3 is TGTGCCAGCTGCGATGGACTAGCGGGCCACTACAATGAGCAGTTCTTC.

The V call is TRBV11-2, the J call TRBJ2-3, with D possibly TRBD1 on 5 matching bases. V lost 5 bases, J lost 2 bases, and 17 bases lay in between. This CDR3 comprises 16 residues. Looked up from germline, CDR1 is SGHAT and CDR2 is FQNNGV. The CDR3 sequence: CASSPSPGQLTDTQYF. The CDR3 DNA is TGTGCCAGCAGCCCCTCTCCAGGACAACTCACAGATACGCAGTATTTT. Full variable domain (outside the CDR3, taken from reference TRBV11-2 and TRBJ2-3): EAGVAQSPRYKIIEKRQSVAFWCNPISGHATLYWYQQILGQGPKLLIQFQNNGVVDDSQLPKDRFSAERLKGVDSTLKIQPAKLEDSAVYLCASSPSPGQLTDTQYFGPGTRLTVL.

Concerning this clonotype: With a much larger clone just one base away, this may be a read error. This chain joins TRBV7-9 and TRBJ1-4; the match to TRBD1 covers 7 bases. Germline V gives CDR1 SEHNR, CDR2 FQNEAQ (reference sequence). This CDR3 comprises 16 residues. V lost 5 bases to trimming and J lost 0 bases; unmatched junction nucleotides: 6. CDR3: CASSAQGFSTNEKLFF. CDR3 DNA sequence: TGTGCCAGCAGCGCACAGGGGTTCTCAACTAATGAAAAACTGTTTTTT.

This clonotype was seen many times. This chain links TRBV7-9 with TRBJ2-7; 7 bases line up with TRBD2. The CDR3 consists of 15 residues. The junction had 4 bases not matched to a gene; V was cut back by 1 base and J by 1 base. Germline assignment: CDR1 SEHNR and CDR2 FQNEAQ (reference sequence). The CDR3 here is CASSLGGGGSYEQYF. The DNA of the CDR3 is TGTGCCAGCAGCTTAGGGGGCGGGGGATCCTACGAGCAGTACTTC.

Comment on this clonotype: The junction and the germline gene differ at one end; a read error may be behind it. The chain is built from TRBV11-2 and TRBJ2-1, with a possible D match to TRBD2 (6 bases). Germline loops: CDR1 SGHAT, CDR2 FQNNGV. The CDR3 runs 14 residues. The chain's CDR3 is CAGSPGVNYNEQFF. Here the CDR3 DNA reads TGTGCCGGCAGTCCGGGGGTTAACTACAATGAGCAGTTCTTC.

This clonotype was recorded at least ten times. The chain links TRBV20-1 to TRBJ2-7, with unresolved D. V was shortened by 7 bases and J by 1 base, with 5 bases between the two germline ends. Germline V gene lookup returns CDR1 DFQATT and CDR2 SNEGSKA (reference sequence). The CDR3 length is 10 residues. Here the CDR3 reads CSGKSYEQYF. In DNA form, the CDR3 reads TGCAGTGGTAAATCCTACGAGCAGTACTTC.